This TCR beta chain was retrieved from a study of Ad26.COV2.S vaccination and SARS-CoV-2 variants. Study at large: Intramuscular Ad26.COV2.S doses were given once or twice, 56 days apart.

Stated treatment: some 20 received Ad26.COV2.S at low or high dose, single or two shots; about 5 received placebo; per-sample allocation not given. The samples date from day 63 after the first vaccine or placebo injection. There are 14 residues in the CDR3. Trimming left V 1 base short and J 2 bases short, with 6 bases between. CDR1 and CDR2 (germline): SGHDN, FVKESK. The table came from immunoSEQ multiplex PCR; TCRdb's copy has only in-frame clones and leaves some out. The table lists approximately 450,000 clones, 75% to 95% of them singletons, with approximately 12% in the top ten. The sequence was collected from a person between 18 and 65 years old who received the Ad26.COV2.S COVID-19 vaccine or a placebo. The chain recombines TRBV14 with TRBJ1-5, with D maybe TRBD1 (6 bases). Sequenced material: peripheral blood, taken in a trial of Ad26.COV2.S vaccine versus placebo. The CDR3 nucleotides read TGTGCCAGCAGCCAAGGGACAGGCAATCAGCCCCAGCATTTT. Its protein product is CASSQGTGNQPQHF.